This T cell receptor (beta chain) was obtained from a study of T-cell reconstitution after alpha-beta-depleted transplantation in children. Worth noting for this clonotype: Its specificity is unknown.

Study results and limitations: Diversity of TCRbeta at day 60 was high in some patients, arising from surviving recipient T cells and thymic progenitors. Several hundred expanded graft clones reportedly were the source of alpha-beta T cells about two months after transplant. Counts and diversity of T cells one year after transplant came mostly from newly produced T cells.

Deletions cut 7 bases from V and 4 bases from J, with 17 bases between. This CDR3 has 15 amino acids. Per the germline V gene, CDR1 is SEHNR and CDR2 is FQNEAQ (reference sequence). For TCRbeta, the library was prepared with unique molecular identifiers. In TCRdb, the PCR reads were re-called with MiXCR into one record per CDR3 protein. The sample records about 260,000 distinct CDR3 sequences, approximately 10% being singletons. V usage is TRBV7-9 and J usage is TRBJ2-1; no clear D. The TCR originated in a male patient aged 2-15 years who had a stem cell transplant for chronic granulomatous disease, so the T cells may come from the graft donor. The specimen comprised peripheral blood, sampled 180 days after TCRalphabeta/CD19-depleted stem cell transplant. The chain's CDR3 is CASIQMVPTYNEQFF. The CDR3 DNA reads TGTGCCAGCATACAGATGGTACCTACATACAATGAGCAGTTCTTC.